The sequence of this TCR beta chain was determined in a study of monozygotic twins with inflammatory bowel disease. Study-wide results and caveats: Lower sharing of clonotypes with other individuals was seen in IBD patients than in healthy twins. This was most marked in patients showing signs of disease activity.

Concerning this clonotype itself: No antigen is known for it.

Whole-blood RNA isolation (total RNA) proceeded without T cell sorting. The CDR3 runs to 14 residues. The germline CDR1 and CDR2 sequences are ENHRY and SYGVKD. TCRdb re-called the 5' RACE reads and gives one entry per CDR3 protein, without DNA. The sample yields approximately 340,000 distinct CDR3 sequences, of which the top ten take up over 2%. This sequence joins TRBV10-3 and TRBJ1-5. The sequence derives from a human donor with ulcerative colitis or Crohn's disease, or a healthy co-twin of an affected twin (not recorded which). The sequenced sample was blood. CDR3 protein: CAISEYVGNQPQHF.